The source of this TCR beta chain is a study of blood T cell repertoires in COVID-19. Those enrolled, adults aged 18 to 89 years, came from about two dozen US areas. Donors were grouped by their self-reported clinical history. Assay used: immunoSEQ multiplex PCR; TCRdb lists only in-frame clones, some missing. The sample shows roughly 190,000 clones, 65% to 90% of them seen only once. V was pared by 4 bases and J by 2 bases, with 7 bases of the junction left unmatched. Germline V gives CDR1 SGHVS, CDR2 FQNEAQ. CDR3 size: 15 residues. The source is a man in his forties or fifties who had recovered from COVID-19. The J gene is TRBJ2-7, the V gene TRBV7-8, with 8 bases fitting TRBD1. Material: PBMCs or T cells enriched from blood (not recorded which). The CDR3 region is CASSSWTGKTYEQYF. Written as DNA, the CDR3 is TGTGCCAGCAGCTCTTGGACAGGGAAAACCTACGAGCAGTACTTC. Drawing the rest from reference TRBV7-8 and TRBJ2-7, the complete variable domain is GAGVSQSPRYKVAKRGQDVALRCDPISGHVSLFWYQQALGQGPEFLTYFQNEAQLDKSGLPSDRFFAERPEGSVSTLKIQRTQQEDSAVYLCASSSWTGKTYEQYFGPGTRLTVT.